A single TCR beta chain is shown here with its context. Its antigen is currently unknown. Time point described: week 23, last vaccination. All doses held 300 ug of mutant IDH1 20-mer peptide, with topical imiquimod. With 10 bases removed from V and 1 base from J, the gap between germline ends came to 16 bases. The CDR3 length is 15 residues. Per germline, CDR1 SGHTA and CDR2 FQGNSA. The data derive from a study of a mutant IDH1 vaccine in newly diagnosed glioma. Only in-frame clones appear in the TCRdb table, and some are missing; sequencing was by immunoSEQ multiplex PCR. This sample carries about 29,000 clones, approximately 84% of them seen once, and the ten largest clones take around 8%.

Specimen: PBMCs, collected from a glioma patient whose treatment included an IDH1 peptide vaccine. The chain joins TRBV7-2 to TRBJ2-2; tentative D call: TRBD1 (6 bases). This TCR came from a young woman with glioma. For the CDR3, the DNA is TGTGCCAACTGGCTTGGGGGCGGGAACACCGGGGAGCTGTTTTTT. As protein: CANWLGGGNTGELFF.